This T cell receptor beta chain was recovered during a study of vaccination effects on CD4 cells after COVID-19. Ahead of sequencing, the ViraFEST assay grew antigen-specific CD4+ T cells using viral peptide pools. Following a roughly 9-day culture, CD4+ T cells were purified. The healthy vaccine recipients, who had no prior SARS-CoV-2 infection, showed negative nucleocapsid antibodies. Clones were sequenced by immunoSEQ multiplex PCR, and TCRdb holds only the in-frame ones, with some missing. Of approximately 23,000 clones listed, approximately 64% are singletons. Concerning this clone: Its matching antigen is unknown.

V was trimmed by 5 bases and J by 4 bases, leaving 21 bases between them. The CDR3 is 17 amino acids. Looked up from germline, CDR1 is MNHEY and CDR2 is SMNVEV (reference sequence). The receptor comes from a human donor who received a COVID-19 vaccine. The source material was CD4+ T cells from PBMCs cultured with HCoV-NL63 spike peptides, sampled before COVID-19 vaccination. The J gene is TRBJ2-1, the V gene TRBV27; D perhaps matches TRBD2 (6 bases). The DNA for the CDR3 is TGTGCCAGCAGTGATCTCAGCCTGCGGAGGGCGTACAATGAGCAGTTCTTC. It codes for CASSDLSLRRAYNEQFF.